This T cell receptor beta chain was retrieved from a study of cytomegalovirus exposure and HLA in healthy donors (dated by TCRdb to between 2016 and 2019). For the study in its entirety: An earlier analysis of approximately 640 of the donors reported roughly 300 Gb of sequence data and some 120 million unique TCR beta sequences from 150 million to 200 million T cells. Around 330 gigabases of sequencing data and around 85 million unique TCR sequences made up an early release that covered fewer than 650 HLA-typed donors. In the later analysis, no new phenotypic data were used to find candidate immune exposures; instead, reliance was placed on TCR beta sequences and their occurrence across donors. Along with the roughly 670-subject first cohort, a separate validation cohort of around 110 different subjects was used. The study aimed to test whether signatures of past pathogen exposure could be identified by cataloging public T cell receptors. A later analysis re-examined previously published TCR beta repertoires from more than 600 donors and added high-resolution HLA genotyping to investigate patterns of TCR occurrence. Roughly five DR-DQ haplotypes were treated as single units for association and clustering because of strong linkage in the cohort. Donor age, sex, ethnicity and CMV serostatus were collected together with the repertoire data. HLA typing covered class I and class II loci at four-digit resolution. In an earlier analysis of roughly 600 of the donors, high-throughput TCR beta sequencing was used to judge whether each TCR beta V gene segment behaved as functional or pseudogenic. A later genetic analysis took genome-wide SNP genotypes for about 65% of the 666 donors and used that subset as a discovery cohort. The number of typed donors differed by locus: about 620-640 for A, B, C, DRB1 and DQB1; approximately 530 for DQA1; over 600 for DPA1; and roughly 470 for DPB1. The study combined high-throughput TCR immunosequencing, statistical association of individual TCRs with disease status, and machine learning to predict cytomegalovirus infection status. Of the 350 to 400 genotyped donors, 65% to 90% fell in the genetic ancestry cluster associated with self-reported Caucasian donors. Every discovery cohort repertoire had been produced on one sequencing platform. On average, around 240,000 unique TCR beta nucleotide sequences were sequenced per donor among 350 to 400 genotyped donors of the cohort, with approximately 18% of those sequences being non-productive. The study profiled the T cell repertoires of fewer than 850 subjects by immunosequencing and related them to cytomegalovirus serostatus.

Counted from cysteine to phenylalanine, this CDR3 has 15 amino acids. The entry retains the CDR3 DNA only, 45 bases that are in frame from base 1. Via the germline V gene, CDR1 is SGHNT and CDR2 YENEEA. V sheds 3 bases and J sheds 7 bases, leaving 16 bases between their ends. This clone was seen a handful of times. It lacks a known antigen. Base qualities are not provided; no much larger clone lies one nucleotide away. Libraries came from the immunoSEQ multiplex PCR assay. For the multiplex PCR, a mixture combining 60 forward primers for TCR Vbeta segments and 13 reverse primers for TCR Jbeta segments was used. The CDR3 region of rearranged TCR beta genes was amplified from genomic DNA by a multiplex PCR assay. On the Illumina HiSeq System, the amplified TCR beta libraries were sequenced as 87-base-pair reads. In the paper's pipeline: A later analysis tallied 75 million to 95 million unique TCR beta chains across the 550 to 850 repertoires, and around 9.9 million of those chains were shared by two or more donors. Raw reads were error-corrected and collapsed into unique sequences by a nearest-neighbor algorithm in which closely related sequences were merged to remove PCR and sequencing errors. V, D and J gene segments were assigned by aligning CDR3 sequences to IMGT reference sequences. Each retained sequence needed at least a six-nucleotide match to both a V gene segment and a J gene segment. Rearrangements were called productive when the CDR3 lacked stop codons and stayed in frame with V and J; all others were non-productive. Following IMGT convention, CDR3 was defined as the stretch from the second conserved V-encoded cysteine up to the conserved J-encoded phenylalanine. The earlier analysis of 450 to 750 of the donors excluded any sequence lacking an unambiguous match to a single V gene segment. An earlier analysis of several hundred of the donors called V segments functional above 56.7% productive rearrangements and segregating when the between-donor standard deviation exceeded 5%. A statistical classification framework was built to diagnose cytomegalovirus status from the catalog of TCR beta chain sequences. A later analysis assigned V and J genes by comparing TCR nucleotide sequences with IMGT/GENE-DB human TR gene sequences. A later analysis assigned CDR3 sequences and most-parsimonious VDJ recombination scenarios with the TCRdist pipeline. In a later analysis, every TCR beta chain was defined by the combination of its CDR3 amino acid sequence and its V-gene family, and reads without a unique V-gene family were dropped. To address suspected cross-contamination and a sequencing artifact, a later analysis removed roughly 580 highly shared, low-generation-probability nucleotide sequences. A later analysis calculated a clonal expansion index for each public chain from normalized within-repertoire ranks of inferred template counts. Generation probabilities in a later analysis came from a VDJ recombination model fitted to out-of-frame rearrangements, and those results were checked against IGoR. In a later analysis, TCR-TCR, TCR-HLA and TCR-CMV co-occurrence was scored with hypergeometric tests, and a repertoire-size bias correction was applied to TCR pairs. A later analysis estimated false discovery rates by permuting HLA or CMV assignments 20 times. A later analysis grouped co-occurring TCRs with DBSCAN, adding TCRdist sequence similarity when clustering within HLA-allele-positive subsets. Repertoires with fewer than 30,000 or more than 120,000 public chains were left out of co-occurrence clustering, as were a few repertoires with anomalous nucleotide sharing. As stored in TCRdb, this immuneACCESS dataset retains in-frame rearrangements with V and J assigned. A fraction of the clones does not appear; measured against another copy, unresolved V genes explain less than half of the discrepancy, and the remainder lacks a known reason. V and J calls and clone size are as listed in that table; D and trimming were resolved from the DNA. A total of some 150,000 clones appear in this sample, approximately 80% of them only once. Together, the top ten hold over 2% of the sample.

The cohort was made up of approximately 670 healthy bone marrow donors. Cohort members were all nominally healthy when sampled, although unrecorded immune exposures were likely present. The donor tested CMV seronegative, placing the donor among the roughly 340 seronegative members of the cohort. A peripheral blood sample was collected from each donor, and TCR beta sequencing was performed on peripheral blood mononuclear cells. Genomic DNA was extracted from the blood cell samples with the Qiagen DNeasy Blood Extraction Kit. Study-wide findings and limitations: A cluster of highly shared sequence variants was judged likely to represent a technical artifact of the sequencing pipeline. A further reported finding was that TCR beta sequences accurately predicted the HLA-A and HLA-B alleles for most subjects in the first cohort. Because some donors lacked HLA typing at each locus, the association tests relied only on the typed subset. At a false discovery rate of 0.05, a later analysis linked some 18,000 TCR beta sequences to specific HLA alleles. Three of the identified cytomegalovirus-associated TCR beta chains were confirmed in vitro to be specific for cytomegalovirus antigens. A total of fewer than 200 TCR beta chains were listed by the study as associated with cytomegalovirus. A later analysis found that most CMV-associated TCR beta chains appeared HLA-restricted, with HLA associations seemingly driven largely by CMV exposure. Because the 87-base-pair reads could not distinguish some IMGT-functional V segments, including TRBV6-2 and TRBV6-3, those segments were excluded. V-gene and J-gene trimming of TCR beta chains was associated with a missense DCLRE1C variant in a later genetic analysis, and the association was replicated in an independent cohort. Assigning TCR associations to individual alleles was difficult when HLA alleles, especially DR and DQ, strongly co-occurred. Cytomegalovirus status was reported to be diagnosed by the classifier with high specificity and sensitivity in both the original and validation cohorts. Linkage disequilibrium might explain the correlated functional status among segregating V segments, but an unknown experimental factor could not be excluded. An earlier analysis of 587 of the donors showed that most TCR beta V segments appeared in productive rearrangements either about 87% or about 30% of the time, which broadly matched IMGT annotations. A later genetic analysis reported fewer N-insertions in productive TCRs among donors in an Asian-associated ancestry cluster than the roughly 720-donor mean. The only immune exposure information available for the cohort was CMV serostatus. About 15 rarely observed V segments, including chromosome 9 orphons, were excluded from the earlier analysis of about 500 of the donors because counts were too low. The authors suggested that the approach could potentially be generalized to other disease states and immunological phenotypes. Presence/absence analyses assumed roughly uniform sequencing depth across donors, an assumption that may not hold. In this cohort, only TCR beta chains were sequenced, and detectable features were limited by the absence of alpha or paired-chain data. In a later analysis, TCR association rates were found to vary across HLA loci, with the most associated TCRs seen for DRB1 alleles and the fewest for HLA-C alleles. In a later analysis, several top co-occurrence clusters were reported to appear linked to parvovirus B19, influenza, CMV and Epstein-Barr virus. Compared with equally common non-associated chains, HLA-associated TCR beta chains in a later analysis were more clonally expanded and had lower generation probabilities. Most TCR sequences were observed very rarely across donors, whereas some public TCRs were present in many individuals.

The source is a man aged 50 to 59 in good health and CMV-seronegative. Sequencing was performed on PBMCs. The V and J segments used are TRBV11-3 and TRBJ2-1; the D segment could be TRBD2, given 6 matching bases. For the CDR3, the sequence is CASSFPYAGLNEQFF. The DNA is as follows: TGTGCCAGCAGCTTCCCGTACGCGGGGTTGAATGAGCAGTTCTTC.